This T cell receptor beta chain came from a study of shared clonotypes between healthy human individuals. Trimming took off 5 bases at V and 5 bases at J, with 19 bases between the two ends. CDR1 MNHEY and CDR2 SMNVEV come from the germline V gene (reference sequence). The CDR3 spans 16 residues. Libraries were prepared by immunoSEQ multiplex PCR; TCRdb keeps only in-frame clonotypes and omits some of them. The sample includes more than 1,200,000 clones, 98% to 99% of them seen just once. The sample comprised naive CD4+ T cells sorted from blood. Stated subset: CD45RA+ positively selected. This sequence was found in a man aged 30 to 39 in good health. The chain has TRBV27 and TRBJ2-1; unclear D gene. CDR3 in amino acids: CASSLLRTPQNNEQFF. CDR3 DNA sequence: TGTGCCAGCAGTCTACTCAGGACCCCGCAGAACAATGAGCAGTTCTTC.